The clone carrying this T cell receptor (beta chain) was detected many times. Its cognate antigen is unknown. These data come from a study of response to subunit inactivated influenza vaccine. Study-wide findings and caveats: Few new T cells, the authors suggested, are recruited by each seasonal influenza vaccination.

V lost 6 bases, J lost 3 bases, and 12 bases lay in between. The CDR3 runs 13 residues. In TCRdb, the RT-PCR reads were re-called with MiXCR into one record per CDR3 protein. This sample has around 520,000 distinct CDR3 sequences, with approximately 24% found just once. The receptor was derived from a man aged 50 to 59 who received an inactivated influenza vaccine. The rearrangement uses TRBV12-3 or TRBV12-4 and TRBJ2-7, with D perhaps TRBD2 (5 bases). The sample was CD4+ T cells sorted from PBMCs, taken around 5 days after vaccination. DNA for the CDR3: TGTGCCAGCAGAGCCGGGATCATCTACGAGCAGTACTTC. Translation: CASRAGIIYEQYF.